This TCR beta chain comes out of a study of T cells in Graves' hyperthyroidism and ophthalmopathy. This clonotype was seen repeatedly, ten times or more. Per germline, CDR1 SGHAT and CDR2 FQNNGV. The CDR3 consists of 16 residues. Deletions cut 5 bases from V and 1 base from J, with 17 bases between. Amplification targeted TCR beta CDR3 regions from RNA transcripts. First-round RT-PCR targeting the TCR CDR3 was performed with the HTBI primer set. TCRdb reprocessed the multiplex PCR reads via MiXCR and lists one record per CDR3 protein. The repertoire holds around 420,000 distinct CDR3 sequences, with around 16% as singletons. Patients having uncontrolled infection, another autoimmune disease, pregnancy or lactation were not included.

The receptor comes from a woman aged 18-29 years with Graves' hyperthyroidism. This chain links TRBV11-2 with TRBJ2-5; D is tentatively TRBD1 or TRBD2 (7 bases each). The sequencing input was blood. The CDR3 nucleotides read TGTGCCAGCAGCACCGGGGGGAGGACAGGCCAAGAGACCCAGTACTTC. Amino acid sequence: CASSTGGRTGQETQYF. The variable domain in full, with the rest retrieved from reference TRBV11-2 and TRBJ2-5, is EAGVAQSPRYKIIEKRQSVAFWCNPISGHATLYWYQQILGQGPKLLIQFQNNGVVDDSQLPKDRFSAERLKGVDSTLKIQPAKLEDSAVYLCASSTGGRTGQETQYFGPGTRLLVL.